This T cell receptor (beta chain) comes out of a study of blood T cell repertoires in COVID-19. About the study: Spain, Italy and the United States supplied samples that represented acute and convalescent COVID-19. The cDNA or gDNA used as material had been derived from T cells, B-cell-depleted T cells, or PBMCs.

Germline lookup yields CDR1 SQVTM and CDR2 ANQGSEA. V was pared by 5 bases and J by 4 bases, with 6 bases of the junction left unmatched. The CDR3 is made up of 13 amino acids. Source study methods: How many nucleated cells were present was estimated from reference gene primer amplification. Libraries were prepared by immunoSEQ multiplex PCR; TCRdb keeps only in-frame clonotypes and omits some of them. The V and J calls and clone size were taken over from that table, and D and trimming were inferred from the DNA. Of 130,000 to 150,000 clones listed, 87% are singletons. This chain uses TRBV29-1 with TRBJ1-2; 8 bases map to TRBD1. This sequence originates from a woman in her 50s with acute or convalescent COVID-19. Sequencing input: peripheral blood. CDR3 amino acids: CSVPRGRTYGYTF. DNA of the CDR3: TGCAGCGTTCCCAGGGGGCGAACCTATGGCTACACCTTC. The full variable domain, its missing parts supplied by reference TRBV29-1 and TRBJ1-2, is SAVISQKPSRDICQRGTSLTIQCQVDSQVTMMFWYRQQPGQSLTLIATANQGSEATYESGFVIDKFPISRPNLTFSTLTVSNMSPEDSSIYLCSVPRGRTYGYTFGSGTRLTVV.